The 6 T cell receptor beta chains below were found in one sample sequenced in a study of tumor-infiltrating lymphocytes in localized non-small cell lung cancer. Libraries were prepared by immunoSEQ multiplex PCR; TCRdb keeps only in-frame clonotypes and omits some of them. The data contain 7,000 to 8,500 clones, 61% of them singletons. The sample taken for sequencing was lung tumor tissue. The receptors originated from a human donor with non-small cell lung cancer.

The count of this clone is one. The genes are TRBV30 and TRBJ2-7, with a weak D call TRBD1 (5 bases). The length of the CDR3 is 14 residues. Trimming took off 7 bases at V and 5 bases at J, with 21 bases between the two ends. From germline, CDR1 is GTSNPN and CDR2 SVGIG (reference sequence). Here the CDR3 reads CASTRVKPRDEQYF. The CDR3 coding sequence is TGTGCCTCAACAAGGGTGAAGCCCAGGGACGAGCAGTACTTC.

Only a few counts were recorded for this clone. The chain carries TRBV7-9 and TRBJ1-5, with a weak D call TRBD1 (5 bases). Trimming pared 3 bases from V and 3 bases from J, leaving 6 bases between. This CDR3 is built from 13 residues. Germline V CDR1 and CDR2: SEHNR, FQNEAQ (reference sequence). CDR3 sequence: CASSLGVNQPQHF. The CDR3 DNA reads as TGTGCCAGCAGCTTGGGGGTCAATCAGCCCCAGCATTTT.

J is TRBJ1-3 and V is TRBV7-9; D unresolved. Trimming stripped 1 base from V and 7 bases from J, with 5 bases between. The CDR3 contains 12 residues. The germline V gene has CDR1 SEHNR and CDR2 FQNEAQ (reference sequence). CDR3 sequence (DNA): TGTGCCAGCAGCTTAGGAGGCAACACCATATATTTT. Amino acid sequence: CASSLGGNTIYF.

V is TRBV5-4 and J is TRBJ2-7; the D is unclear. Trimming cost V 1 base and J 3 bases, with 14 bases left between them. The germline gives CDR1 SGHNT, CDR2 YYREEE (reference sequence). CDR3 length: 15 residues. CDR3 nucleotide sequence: TGTGCCAGCAGCTTGAACCCCCTCGAGAACTACGAGCAGTACTTC. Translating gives CASSLNPLENYEQYF. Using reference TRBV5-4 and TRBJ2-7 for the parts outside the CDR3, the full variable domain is ETGVTQSPTHLIKTRGQQVTLRCSSQSGHNTVSWYQQALGQGPQFIFQYYREEENGRGNFPPRFSGLQFPNYSSELNVNALELDDSALYLCASSLNPLENYEQYFGPGTRLTVT.

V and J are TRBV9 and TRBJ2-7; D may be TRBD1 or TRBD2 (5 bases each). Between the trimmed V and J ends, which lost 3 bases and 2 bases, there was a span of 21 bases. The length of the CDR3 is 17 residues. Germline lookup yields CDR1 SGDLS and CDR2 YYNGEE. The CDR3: CASSATQTGTDTYEQYF. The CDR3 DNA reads TGTGCCAGCAGCGCAACACAAACCGGGACCGATACCTACGAGCAGTACTTC.

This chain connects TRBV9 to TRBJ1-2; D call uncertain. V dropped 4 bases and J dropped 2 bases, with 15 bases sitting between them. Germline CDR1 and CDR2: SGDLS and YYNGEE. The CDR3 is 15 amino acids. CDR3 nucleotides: TGTGCCAGCAGCCTCACCCCGGAAGGGAACTATGGCTACACCTTC. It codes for CASSLTPEGNYGYTF.